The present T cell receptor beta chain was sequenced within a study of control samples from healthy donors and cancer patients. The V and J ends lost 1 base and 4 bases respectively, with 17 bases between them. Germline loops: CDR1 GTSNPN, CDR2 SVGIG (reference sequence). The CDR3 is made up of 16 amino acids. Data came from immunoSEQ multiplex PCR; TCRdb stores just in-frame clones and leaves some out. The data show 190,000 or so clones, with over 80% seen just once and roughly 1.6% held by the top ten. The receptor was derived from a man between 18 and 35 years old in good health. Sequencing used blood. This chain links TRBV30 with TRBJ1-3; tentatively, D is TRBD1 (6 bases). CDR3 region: CAWSGRLWGQGNTIYF. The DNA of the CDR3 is TGTGCCTGGAGTGGTCGGTTGTGGGGGCAGGGAAACACCATATATTTT.